The 9 T cell receptor beta chains below all came from one sample that was sequenced in a study of OX40 agonist ivuxolimab in advanced cancers. The repertoire was sequenced with immunoSEQ multiplex PCR; TCRdb's copy has only in-frame clones and lacks some. The table has about 82,000 clones, approximately 85% seen once. This sample comprised CD4+ or CD8+ T cells sorted from blood, obtained in a trial of the OX40 agonist ivuxolimab. These receptors were taken from an adult with an advanced solid tumor such as melanoma, head and neck, liver or kidney cancer.

Only a few counts were recorded for this clone. The gene calls are TRBV6-5 and TRBJ2-5; D unclear. V was clipped by 5 bases and J by 5 bases, with 9 bases between them. Germline V CDR1 and CDR2: MNHEY, SVGAGI. This CDR3 contains 12 residues. This CDR3 reads CASSRARETQYF. The CDR3 coding sequence is TGTGCCAGCAGTCGAGCCAGGGAGACCCAGTACTTC.

J is TRBJ1-5 and V is TRBV28; the match to TRBD1 covers 7 bases. The CDR3 is 13 residues long. CDR1 and CDR2 (germline): MDHEN, SYDVKM. V trimming: 6 bases; J trimming: 4 bases; junction bases outside the gene matches: 3. The CDR3 bases are TGTGCCAGCAGGCAGGGGGGAAATCAGCCCCAGCATTTT. Translation gives CASRQGGNQPQHF.

The rearrangement uses TRBV28 and TRBJ2-7, with TRBD1 as a possible D gene (5 bases). V lost 4 bases, J lost 0 bases, and 16 bases lay in between. The CDR3 contains 16 residues. The germline V gene has CDR1 MDHEN and CDR2 SYDVKM. The DNA for the CDR3 is TGTGCCAGCAGTTACACAGGCGCTACCCTCTCCTACGAGCAGTACTTC. It encodes CASSYTGATLSYEQYF.

This chain connects TRBV7-9 to TRBJ2-3; 16 bases are a match to TRBD2. Germline V CDR1 and CDR2: SEHNR, FQNEAQ (reference sequence). V was clipped by 3 bases and J by 4 bases; unmatched bases: 4. This CDR3 contains 17 residues. The CDR3 bases are TGTGCCAGCAGCTTGGGACTAGCGGGGGGGCAACCAGATACGCAGTATTTT. Residues: CASSLGLAGGQPDTQYF.

V is TRBV28 and J is TRBJ1-2; tentative D call: TRBD1 (5 bases). The CDR3 length is 15 residues. V gave up 5 bases and J gave up 1 base, with 14 bases separating them. Germline loops: CDR1 MDHEN, CDR2 SYDVKM. CDR3 sequence reads: CASSPPGQGNYGYTF. The CDR3 bases are TGTGCCAGCAGTCCCCCGGGGCAGGGTAACTATGGCTACACCTTC.

The chain has TRBV7-9 and TRBJ1-1; D unresolved. Trimming removed 2 bases at V and 0 bases at J, with 7 bases between. This CDR3 has 14 amino acids. Germline loops: CDR1 SEHNR, CDR2 FQNEAQ (reference sequence). CDR3 protein: CASSLKLLNTEAFF. The CDR3 DNA follows: TGTGCCAGCAGCTTAAAGCTCTTGAACACTGAAGCTTTCTTT. Drawing the rest from reference TRBV7-9 and TRBJ1-1, the complete variable domain is DTGVSQNPRHKITKRGQNVTFRCDPISEHNRLYWYRQTLGQGPEFLTYFQNEAQLEKSRLLSDRFSAERPKGSFSTLEIQRTEQGDSAMYLCASSLKLLNTEAFFGQGTRLTVV.

The chain combines TRBV6-5 with TRBJ1-3; D is ambiguous. The V end lost 6 bases, the J end lost 3 bases, and 6 bases lay between the germline ends. Germline V gives CDR1 MNHEY, CDR2 SVGAGI. This CDR3 is 12 amino acids long. The DNA of the CDR3 is TGTGCCAGCAGCCCTTATGGAAACACCATATATTTT. This encodes CASSPYGNTIYF.

Comment on this clone: At one end the junction does not follow the germline gene, possibly because of a read error. This chain connects TRBV7-7 to TRBJ2-3; 15 bases line up with TRBD2. Looked up from germline, CDR1 is SSHAT and CDR2 is FNYEAQ (reference sequence). There are 19 residues in the CDR3. The CDR3 coding sequence is TGTGCTAGCAGCTCGAGGGGGACTAGCGGGGGGTCTAGCACAGATACGCAGTATTTT. It codes for CASSSRGTSGGSSTDTQYF.

Here the CDR3 reads CASSIRGGHNEQFF. The CDR3 DNA reads TGTGCCAGTAGTATTAGGGGAGGACACAATGAGCAGTTCTTC. The V call is TRBV19, the J call TRBJ2-1; perhaps TRBD2 as D (6 bases). CDR3 length equals 14 residues. V lost 3 bases and J 5 bases, leaving 11 bases between the germline ends. Germline V CDR1 and CDR2: LNHDA, SQIVND (reference sequence).